This TCR beta chain originates from a study of naive and memory T cell subsets. This clonotype was counted a few times. What it binds is not known. Looked up from germline, CDR1 is SGHVS and CDR2 is FQNEAQ. The J segment lost 0 bases and the V segment lost 6 bases, leaving 4 bases of the junction unmatched. CDR3 length: 15 amino acids. CD4 T cells were positively selected, then CD8 T cells from the CD4-negative fraction. Two oligonucleotides, mixed equimolar, formed the beta constant-region primer covering TRBC1 and TRBC2. Four rounds of PCR amplified the ligated cDNA using nested alpha and beta constant-region primers plus SP2. MiXCR, applied by TCRdb to the UMI-ligation and nested PCR reads, yields one record per CDR3 protein. The table lists around 83,000 distinct CDR3 sequences, over 9% of them singletons. Study-wide findings and caveats: Possibly reflecting memory cells re-expressing CD45RA, a few larger clonotypes occurred in naive repertoires, especially CD8. Clonotypes are single alpha or beta chains, not paired receptors. TCR abundance followed a power law differing between naive and memory subsets. In naive cells, over 90% of TCR sequences were seen only once.

The source of this sequence is a human donor in good health. The specimen sequenced was naive CD4+ T cells from blood. The genes are TRBV7-8 and TRBJ2-1; 8 bases map to TRBD1. Here the CDR3 reads CASSHGQGSYNEQFF. For the CDR3, the DNA is TGTGCCAGCAGTCACGGACAGGGCTCCTACAATGAGCAGTTCTTC.